This T cell receptor beta chain is from a study of blood T cell repertoires in COVID-19. Background on the study: T cells, B-cell-depleted T cells, or PBMCs provided the cDNA or gDNA that served as material.

The data were produced by immunoSEQ multiplex PCR, yet TCRdb's version contains in-frame clones alone and is incomplete. This sample has 200,000 to 250,000 clones, with around 84% found just once. This clone appeared many times. Losses at the gene ends were 1 base for V and 2 bases for J; bases not matched to a gene: 5. The CDR3 spans 16 residues. Germline CDR1 and CDR2: SEHNR and FQNEAQ (reference sequence). This rearrangement joins TRBV7-9 to TRBJ2-7, with TRBD2 identical over 10 bases. This sequence was found in a woman in her thirties or forties who had recovered from COVID-19. The specimen sequenced was PBMCs or T cells enriched from blood (not recorded which). CDR3 in DNA: TGTGCCAGCAGCTTAGAGGCTAGCGGGAGACCCTACGAGCAGTACTTC. The encoded protein is CASSLEASGRPYEQYF.